This T cell receptor (beta chain) was identified in a study of T cell responses to AZD1222 COVID-19 vaccine. The CDR3 has 14 residues. Germline values: CDR1 ENHRY, CDR2 SYGVKD. V shed 3 bases, J shed 7 bases, and the junction held 8 bases outside the gene matches. Assay: immunoSEQ multiplex PCR; the TCRdb copy retains only in-frame clones and omits some. This sample has over 120,000 clones, with 80% to 90% found just once. This TCR derives from an adult in good health. The starting material was peripheral blood, obtained on day 0 of AZD1222 vaccination. This chain joins TRBV10-3 and TRBJ2-7; 8 nucleotides line up with TRBD2. The CDR3: CAISDGLATVEQYF. As DNA, the CDR3 is TGTGCCATCAGTGACGGACTAGCCACCGTGGAGCAGTACTTC.